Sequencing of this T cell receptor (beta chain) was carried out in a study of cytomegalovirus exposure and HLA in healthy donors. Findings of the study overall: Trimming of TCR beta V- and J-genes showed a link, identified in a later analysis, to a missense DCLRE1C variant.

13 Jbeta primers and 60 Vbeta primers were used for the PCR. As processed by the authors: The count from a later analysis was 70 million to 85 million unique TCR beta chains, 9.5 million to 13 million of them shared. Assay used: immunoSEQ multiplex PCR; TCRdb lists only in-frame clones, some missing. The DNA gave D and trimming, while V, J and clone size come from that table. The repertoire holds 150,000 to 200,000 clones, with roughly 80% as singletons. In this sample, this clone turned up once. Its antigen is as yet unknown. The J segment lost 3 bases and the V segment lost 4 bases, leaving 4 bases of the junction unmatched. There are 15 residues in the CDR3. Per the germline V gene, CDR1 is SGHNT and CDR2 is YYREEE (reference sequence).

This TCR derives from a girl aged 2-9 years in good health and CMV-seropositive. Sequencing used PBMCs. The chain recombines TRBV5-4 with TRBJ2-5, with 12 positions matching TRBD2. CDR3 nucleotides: TGTGCCAGCAGCCACGGACTAGCGGGAAAAGAGACCCAGTACTTC. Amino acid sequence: CASSHGLAGKETQYF.